These 12 T cell receptor beta chains were all obtained from the same sample, sequenced in a study of shared clonotypes between healthy human individuals. The assay was immunoSEQ multiplex PCR, and TCRdb's table has in-frame clones only and misses some. The sample consists of approximately 740,000 clones, approximately 79% of them appearing once. Sequences were obtained from memory CD4+ T cells sorted from blood. Noted subset: CD45RA-negative fraction. The receptors here all came from a woman aged 25 to 45 in good health.

The chain carries TRBV19 and TRBJ1-5; 8 positions match TRBD1. The CDR3 contains 17 residues. The germline V gene has CDR1 LNHDA and CDR2 SQIVND (reference sequence). Losses at the gene ends were 6 bases for V and 0 bases for J; bases not matched to a gene: 10. DNA for the CDR3: TGTGCCAGTAGACCTCTAGACAGGGGCCATAGCAATCAGCCCCAGCATTTT. Translating gives CASRPLDRGHSNQPQHF.

The chain combines TRBV6-6 with TRBJ1-2, with 7 bases lining up with TRBD1. J lost 4 bases, V lost 7 bases, and 12 bases had no gene match. Germline-derived CDR1 and CDR2 are MNHNY and SVGAGI (reference sequence). This CDR3 contains 15 residues. CDR3 region: CASTSPRDRPYGYTF. CDR3 nucleotides: TGTGCCAGCACCTCCCCCCGGGACAGACCCTATGGCTACACCTTC.

This clone appeared a single time. The rearrangement links TRBV5-1 to TRBJ2-3; D is possibly TRBD1 (5 bases). Trimming left V 6 bases short and J 2 bases short, with 10 bases between. The V gene's germline CDR1 is SGHRS and CDR2 YFSETQ. This CDR3 region has 13 residues. The CDR3 DNA sequence: TGCGCCAGCATGCTTGGGGCCACAGATACGCAGTATTTT. As protein: CASMLGATDTQYF.

This clone turned up a few times. The chain recombines TRBV19 with TRBJ1-5; D is possibly TRBD1 (6 bases). CDR3 length: 17 residues. V dropped 4 bases and J dropped 1 base, with 17 bases sitting between them. CDR1 and CDR2 (germline): LNHDA, SQIVND (reference sequence). CDR3 DNA sequence: TGTGCCAGTAGTAGGTTACAGGGAATAGGAAGCAATCAGCCCCAGCATTTT. Translation gives CASSRLQGIGSNQPQHF.

The J gene is TRBJ1-1, the V gene TRBV11-2; 9 positions agree with TRBD1. The germline CDR1 and CDR2 sequences are SGHAT and FQNNGV. The CDR3 is 17 amino acids. After removal of 5 bases from V and 7 bases from J, the junction contained 17 bases not matched to a gene. CDR3 region: CASSPSSGTGYKHEAFF. CDR3 nucleotide sequence: TGTGCCAGCAGCCCCTCCTCGGGGACAGGGTATAAACATGAAGCTTTCTTT.

The chain links TRBV14 to TRBJ2-1; D uncertain. There are 17 residues in the CDR3. Germline V lookup: CDR1 SGHDN, CDR2 FVKESK. Deletions cut 1 base from V and 0 bases from J, with 13 bases between. This CDR3 reads CASSQAPRDFSYNEQFF. The CDR3 DNA reads as TGTGCCAGCAGCCAAGCGCCAAGGGATTTCTCCTACAATGAGCAGTTCTTC.

The chain carries TRBV6-5 and TRBJ1-1, with D perhaps matching TRBD1 (5 bases). With 0 bases removed from V and 7 bases from J, the gap between germline ends came to 9 bases. Germline CDR1 and CDR2: MNHEY and SVGAGI. This CDR3 comprises 13 residues. Written as DNA, the CDR3 is TGTGCCAGCAGTTACTCGTTTGGGGGTGAAGCTTTCTTT. This encodes CASSYSFGGEAFF.

This clone was seen a single time. The chain uses TRBV5-1 and TRBJ2-5, with no clear D. Trimming removed 2 bases from V and 5 bases from J, with 16 bases in between. Germline-derived CDR1 and CDR2 are SGHRS and YFSETQ. CDR3 length: 15 amino acids. The CDR3 DNA follows: TGCGCCAGCAGCTTATATGCCCAGGTAGAGGAGACCCAGTACTTC. Translation gives CASSLYAQVEETQYF.

V usage is TRBV5-1 and J usage is TRBJ2-3; D gene unclear. There are 16 residues in the CDR3. Germline lookup yields CDR1 SGHRS and CDR2 YFSETQ. V gave up 0 bases and J gave up 2 bases, with 13 bases separating them. Here the CDR3 reads CASSLEARYDTDTQYF. The CDR3 DNA is TGCGCCAGCAGCTTGGAGGCCCGGTACGACACAGATACGCAGTATTTT.

Worth noting for this clone: This may be a read error: a much more frequent sequence differs by one nucleotide. The same CDR3 is also encoded by other DNA sequences in this sample. The V call is TRBV5-1, the J call TRBJ1-5; D gene ambiguous. The V and J ends lost 2 bases and 0 bases respectively, with 3 bases between them. There are 13 residues in the CDR3. Germline V CDR1 and CDR2: SGHRS, YFSETQ. CDR3 DNA sequence: TGCGCCAGCAGCTTATATAGCAATCAGCCCCAGCATTTT. Translating gives CASSLYSNQPQHF.

This clone has only a few counts. The V and J genes are TRBV27 and TRBJ1-1, with TRBD1 as a possible D gene (5 bases). The V gene lost 6 bases and the J gene lost 1 base, with 18 bases spanning the gap. CDR3 length: 16 amino acids. The germline V gene has CDR1 MNHEY and CDR2 SMNVEV (reference sequence). CDR3 in DNA: TGTGCCAGCAGCCTGGCCCCGGGACGTTGGAACACTGAAGCTTTCTTT. It is translated as CASSLAPGRWNTEAFF.

This sequence joins TRBV7-2 and TRBJ2-7, with D possibly TRBD2 on 6 matching bases. The ends were cut back, 1 base at V and 3 bases at J, with 13 bases in the middle. Germline CDR1 SGHTA, CDR2 FQGNSA. The CDR3 runs to 15 residues. CDR3 region: CASSLDSGGIYEQYF. The CDR3 coding sequence is TGTGCCAGCAGCTTAGATTCAGGCGGGATCTACGAGCAGTACTTC.